This T cell receptor (beta chain) stems from a study of identical twins (dated by TCRdb to the mid-2010s). With regard to the full study: The study deep-sequenced TCR alpha and beta repertoires from monozygotic twins, unrelated adults of various ages and cord blood to test whether fetal clonotypes persist. To rule out contamination, replicate twin experiments were performed at different times with different library preparation protocols. Overall study outcomes, separate from this receptor: Abundant cord blood beta clonotypes carried fewer insertions; young adult naive repertoires showed a weaker similar trend, while memory repertoires showed none. Because the same donors could not be followed over many years, conclusions were based on cross-sectional statistical analysis. Recombination models systematically underestimated out-of-frame TCR alpha sharing in monozygotic twins but agreed with sharing between unrelated individuals. In beta out-of-frame sequences, excess twin sharing was weaker, because having fewer shared sequences lowered the signal-to-noise ratio. Invariant T cells such as MAIT and iNKT could partly confound zero-insertion analyses, although diverse VJ usage argued against such confounding for most clonotypes. Compared with coincidental sharing between unrelated individuals, an excess of low generation-probability sequences was observed among out-of-frame TCR alpha sequences shared between twins.

The trim is 4 bases for V and 5 bases for J, with a gap of 19 bases between the germline ends. Taken from cysteine to phenylalanine, the CDR3 has 15 residues. The DNA shown is the 45-base CDR3, in frame from base 1. The germline V gene encodes CDR1 SGHKS and CDR2 YYEKEE (reference sequence). The protocol used for the library was 5' RACE. The sequencer was an Illumina HiSeq 2000. Template switching added a universal primer binding site, and the final cDNA carried a unique molecular identifier that allowed TCR cDNA molecules to be counted accurately. Specific primers in the conserved constant-segment region were used to synthesize first-strand cDNA for the TCR alpha and beta chains. To control for contamination, each cDNA library was double barcoded with a SMART-Mk sample barcode plus Illumina barcodes. Two successive PCR steps introduced TruSeq adapter sequences along with Illumina sample barcodes. The TCR alpha and beta cDNA libraries were sequenced on the Illumina HiSeq platform using custom primers. Regarding the original processing steps: MiGEC was used to process raw reads and extract unique molecular identifiers, and MiXCR was used to find CDR3 positions. Recombination models were inferred per individual with the repgenHMM and IGoR tools using an EM algorithm. The analysis of shared clonotypes was done with the tcR package in R, with sharing normalized by the product of cloneset sizes. To study raw recombination free of thymic and clonal selection effects, out-of-frame nonproductive sequences were analyzed. Using fastp trimming at Q25 and MiXCR clonotype assembly, TCRdb reanalyzed the public sequencing data and kept in-frame beta chains. Merged by CDR3 protein, the rows form single entries marked with the most common genes and DNA. TCRdb's processing, not the authors', yielded these V and J calls. Within this sample are about 530,000 distinct CDR3 sequences, with approximately 20% of them counted one time only. The top ten hold around 0.47% of the sample.

Only healthy Caucasian donors were included. Three pairs of female monozygotic twins, all aged about 18 to 30 years, were included in the twin cohort. CD4+ and CD8+ T cell populations were isolated with positive isolation kits from Invitrogen. A note on this clonotype: Its antigen is still unknown. The input lacks base qualities; no much larger clone sits a single base away.

The sample was also reused in another study, on yellow fever vaccine responses in identical twins. The other study reports the following: According to the authors, in identical twins the way T cells responded to vaccination appeared partly convergent and partly personalized. In identical twins, the study followed T cell clones that responded to the vaccine with precision.

This TCR was sampled from a woman under 30 in good health. Material for sequencing was CD4+ T cells sorted from blood. In this chain, TRBV5-5 is recombined with TRBJ2-7, with a tentative D gene TRBD1 over 6 matching bases. In nucleotide form, the sequence is TGTGCCAGCAGCGCAAATACAGGGTGGAAGCACGAGCAGTACTTC. It is translated as CASSANTGWKHEQYF. The CDR3, completed at both ends by the reference TRBV5-5 and TRBJ2-7 genes, gives the full variable domain DAGVTQSPTHLIKTRGQQVTLRCSPISGHKSVSWYQQVLGQGPQFIFQYYEKEERGRGNFPDRFSARQFPNYSSELNVNALLLGDSALYLCASSANTGWKHEQYFGPGTRLTVT.